This is a list of T cell receptor beta chains from one sample in a study of T cell changes during pregnancy in multiple sclerosis. Libraries were prepared by immunoSEQ multiplex PCR; TCRdb keeps only in-frame clonotypes and omits some of them. The repertoire holds about 32,000 clones, 91% seen once, with about 3.7% in the top ten. The material was CD8+ T cells from peripheral blood mononuclear cells, obtained in the second trimester of pregnancy. These receptors were taken from a female donor in good health, enrolled as a control in a pregnancy study. CDR3s leave out the opening cysteine and the closing phenylalanine or tryptophan. A D gene is named only where the DNA matches it firmly. The listing skips clone size in some rows; elsewhere it reads once, few, many or a size class.

d_call	v_call	clone_size	cdr3_aa
-	TRBV7-8	-	ASSHGGGGESDTQY
-	TRBV2	-	ASSPGSSYNEQF
-	TRBV5-5	-	ASSLDEIPGGDTEAF
TRBD1	TRBV18	few	ASSPPDRGNTEAF
-	TRBV6-5	-	ASSFTGTGELF
-	TRBV7-9	-	ASSLDRGEQY
-	TRBV7-9	-	ASSWRVQATNEKLF
-	TRBV18	-	ASSPPEGVPYNEQF
-	TRBV19	-	ASSILMGDTEAF
-	TRBV29-1	-	SVGGPLYGYT
TRBD2	TRBV5-6	once	ASSFWTSGKHTGELF
-	TRBV30	few	AWRTAQGRATEAF
TRBD2	TRBV7-3	few	ASSLGGGGTDTQY
-	TRBV7-9	-	ASSRRDQETQY
TRBD1	TRBV19	-	ASSGTDHTGELF
TRBD2	TRBV6-6	-	ASSYGGGLAAEQF
TRBD1	TRBV27	few	ASRQGGTEAF
-	TRBV4-1	-	ASSRNQQVNTEAF
-	TRBV6-6	-	ASTRVWSNQPQH
-	TRBV9	few	ASSPRGFSTDTQY
-	TRBV5-5	-	ASSSPPGAHIYNEQF
TRBD1	TRBV6-5	-	ASRSWTGSEGYT
TRBD1	TRBV19	-	ASSPGQGAAYEQY
-	TRBV4-1	-	ASSQDSGNTEAF
TRBD1	TRBV2	once	ASTTGQGLLSGNTIY
TRBD2	TRBV7-2	once	ASRGSSGGTYTDTQY
-	TRBV7-3	-	ASSLNQGIETEAF
TRBD1	TRBV7-9	-	ASSLDGTAYNEQF
TRBD1	TRBV30	-	AWSTGQERSPLH